Listed here are 30 T cell receptor beta chains from one sample, sequenced in a study of blood T cell repertoires in COVID-19 (dated by TCRdb to 2020 to 2022). Receptor amplification or capture employed the immunoSEQ multiplex PCR assay. In TCRdb, the immuneACCESS table is reduced to in-frame sequences with V and J assigned. These tables do not hold every clone; where another copy was compared, an unresolved V gene accounts for under half, and the others remain unexplained. The sample profile shows some 110,000 clones; 65% to 85% of them were found once. The ten largest clones add up to roughly 0.89% of the sample. The sequenced sample was peripheral blood. Every receptor here comes from a woman between 65 and 79 years old with acute or convalescent COVID-19.

This chain links TRBV27 with TRBJ1-5; D remains ambiguous. The ends were cut back, 8 bases at V and 5 bases at J, with 13 bases in the middle. The germline V gene has CDR1 MNHEY and CDR2 SMNVEV (reference sequence). This CDR3 contains 13 residues. The CDR3 spells CASRDNPYQPQHF. Written as DNA, the CDR3 is TGTGCCAGCCGCGACAATCCCTATCAGCCCCAGCATTTT.

The genes are TRBV19 and TRBJ2-6; possibly TRBD2 for D (6 bases). The ends were cut back, 2 bases at V and 4 bases at J, with 9 bases in the middle. CDR1 is LNHDA and CDR2 is SQIVND in the germline V gene (reference sequence). CDR3 length: 15 residues. The CDR3 here is CASSISGSGANVLTF. The CDR3 DNA is TGTGCCAGTAGTATATCCGGGAGCGGGGCCAACGTCCTGACTTTC.

This rearrangement joins TRBV2 to TRBJ1-4, with D possibly TRBD1 on 6 matching bases. Germline CDR1 is SNHLY and CDR2 is FYNNEI. Trimming pared 11 bases from V and 5 bases from J, leaving 12 bases between. CDR3 length: 12 residues. Here the CDR3 reads CAGQFSNEKLFF. In nucleotides, the CDR3 is TGTGCCGGACAGTTCTCCAATGAAAAACTGTTTTTT.

The chain joins TRBV6-5 to TRBJ1-1; 9 bases map to TRBD1. The germline gives CDR1 MNHEY, CDR2 SVGAGI. The CDR3 runs 13 residues. V lost 6 bases and J lost 6; bases outside the gene matches: 5. CDR3 loop: CASRITGGPEAFF. The CDR3 nucleotides read TGTGCCAGCAGGATTACAGGGGGCCCTGAAGCTTTCTTT.

This clone was found once. The chain couples TRBV6-6 to TRBJ1-2; 8 positions agree with TRBD1. With V trimmed by 7 bases and J by 4 bases, 11 bases remained unmatched. Germline values: CDR1 MNHNY, CDR2 SVGAGI (reference sequence). The CDR3 length is 15 residues. Here the CDR3 reads CASIDQGARGYGYTF. The CDR3 nucleotides read TGTGCCAGCATTGACCAGGGGGCGCGGGGCTATGGCTACACCTTC.

The rearrangement uses TRBV2 and TRBJ2-2, with 8 bases matching TRBD2. CDR1 and CDR2 (germline): SNHLY, FYNNEI. The CDR3 runs 15 residues. J gave up 5 bases and V 4 bases, and 6 bases lay outside the gene matches. The CDR3 spells CASSVSGGGTGELFF. CDR3 in DNA: TGTGCCAGCAGTGTAAGCGGGGGAGGAACCGGGGAGCTGTTTTTT.

The V and J genes are TRBV28 and TRBJ2-1; maybe TRBD2 (5 bases). Trimming removed 5 bases from V and 4 bases from J, with 15 bases in between. Germline V gene lookup returns CDR1 MDHEN and CDR2 SYDVKM. This CDR3 comprises 15 residues. The CDR3 spells CASSPPSRRYNEQFF. For the CDR3, the DNA is TGTGCCAGCAGTCCCCCCTCTCGGAGGTACAATGAGCAGTTCTTC.

The V call is TRBV12-3 or TRBV12-4, the J call TRBJ1-1; 7 positions match TRBD1. The V and J ends lost 5 bases and 10 bases, in that order; junction bases with no gene match: 10. The CDR3 length is 13 residues. The CDR3 here is CASSPGTVVGAFF. Written as DNA, the CDR3 is TGTGCCAGCAGTCCCGGGACAGTTGTAGGAGCTTTCTTT.

About this clone itself: The sample holds other DNA sequences that translate to the same CDR3. This chain links TRBV5-4 with TRBJ1-2; TRBD1 agrees at 8 bases. Trimming took 2 bases from V and 2 from J; bases not matched to a gene: 2. This CDR3 region has 14 residues. Per germline, CDR1 SGHNT and CDR2 YYREEE (reference sequence). The CDR3 sequence: CASSLRQGNYGYTF. In nucleotides, the CDR3 is TGTGCCAGCAGCTTAAGACAGGGGAACTATGGCTACACCTTC. Drawing the rest from reference TRBV5-4 and TRBJ1-2, the complete variable domain is ETGVTQSPTHLIKTRGQQVTLRCSSQSGHNTVSWYQQALGQGPQFIFQYYREEENGRGNFPPRFSGLQFPNYSSELNVNALELDDSALYLCASSLRQGNYGYTFGSGTRLTVV.

The chain is built from TRBV24-1 and TRBJ2-7; tentative D call: TRBD1 (6 bases). Trimming stripped 3 bases from V and 2 bases from J, with 13 bases between. This CDR3 spans 15 amino acids. Germline V CDR1 and CDR2: KGHDR, SFDVKD. CDR3 nucleotide sequence: TGTGCCACCAGTGATGCCGGGACACCTCCCTACGAGCAGTACTTC. This encodes CATSDAGTPPYEQYF.

The chain combines TRBV19 with TRBJ2-2; 9 bases fit TRBD1. The CDR3 length is 14 residues. Trimming at V came to 8 bases and at J to 3 bases, leaving 4 bases not matched to a gene. Germline CDR1 LNHDA, CDR2 SQIVND (reference sequence). The CDR3 loop reads CASHDRGDTGELFF. DNA for the CDR3: TGTGCCAGTCATGACAGGGGGGACACCGGGGAGCTGTTTTTT.

The J gene is TRBJ2-1, the V gene TRBV28; the match to TRBD2 covers 8 bases. Trimming at V came to 4 bases and at J to 8 bases, leaving 7 bases not matched to a gene. Germline CDR1 MDHEN, CDR2 SYDVKM. The length of the CDR3 is 14 residues. The CDR3 loop reads CASSSTSVDDEQFF. As DNA, the CDR3 is TGTGCCAGCAGTTCGACTAGCGTTGACGATGAGCAGTTCTTC.

The chain links TRBV19 to TRBJ2-1, with D possibly matching TRBD2 (5 bases). Trimming took 5 bases from V and 9 from J, leaving 11 bases between them. Looked up from germline, CDR1 is LNHDA and CDR2 is SQIVND (reference sequence). The CDR3 totals 12 residues. CDR3 amino acids: CASSFRRGEQFF. CDR3 bases: TGTGCCAGTAGTTTCCGTCGGGGTGAGCAGTTCTTC.

V is TRBV5-1 and J is TRBJ2-2; 10 nucleotides match TRBD1. CDR3 length: 16 residues. CDR1 is SGHRS and CDR2 is YFSETQ in the germline V gene. The V and J ends lost 1 base and 6 bases, in that order; junction bases with no gene match: 6. The CDR3 DNA reads TGCGCCAGCAGCTTGAGGGACAGGGGTTTGGCCGGGGAGCTGTTTTTT. This sequence encodes CASSLRDRGLAGELFF.

The V call is TRBV19, the J call TRBJ2-3, with TRBD1 as a possible D gene (6 bases). The CDR3 is made up of 14 amino acids. Trimming stripped 5 bases from V and 0 bases from J, with 9 bases between. CDR1 and CDR2 (germline): LNHDA, SQIVND (reference sequence). CDR3 bases: TGTGCCAGTAGTTCACAGGGCAGCACAGATACGCAGTATTTT. It is translated as CASSSQGSTDTQYF.

The rearrangement joins TRBV16 to TRBJ2-7; D remains ambiguous. The CDR3 covers 14 residues. The V end was cut by 6 bases, the J end by 0 bases, with 12 bases between. Germline CDR1 is KGHSY and CDR2 is FQNENV. The chain's CDR3 is CASRSGQDSYEQYF. CDR3 in DNA: TGTGCCAGCAGAAGTGGGCAGGACTCCTACGAGCAGTACTTC.

The V and J genes are TRBV11-2 and TRBJ2-7; TRBD1 matches at 10 bases. V lost 6 bases and J lost 2; bases outside the gene matches: 7. Per the germline V gene, CDR1 is SGHAT and CDR2 is FQNNGV. This CDR3 contains 15 residues. CDR3 nucleotides: TGTGCCAGCAGTTCCGGGACAGGGGCCGCCTACGAGCAGTACTTC. It translates to CASSSGTGAAYEQYF.

This chain links TRBV21-1 with TRBJ1-5; the table's D call of TRBD1 was not tested on the DNA. TRBV21-1 is termed a pseudogene. The CDR3 is made up of 15 amino acids. As DNA, the CDR3 is TGTGCCAGCAGCAAACTGGGGACAGGGAATCAGCCCCAGCATTTT. This codes for CASSKLGTGNQPQHF.

V usage is TRBV11-2 and J usage is TRBJ2-2; 8 bases align to TRBD1. Trimming cost V 5 bases and J 6 bases; bases outside gene matches: 8. Germline-derived CDR1 and CDR2 are SGHAT and FQNNGV. The CDR3 covers 15 residues. This chain's CDR3 is CASSRGQGGAGELFF. CDR3 DNA: TGTGCCAGCAGCCGTGGACAGGGTGGGGCCGGGGAGCTGTTTTTT.

This clone was detected once. The gene calls are TRBV7-3 and TRBJ1-2, with D uncertain. The CDR3 has 14 amino acids. The ends were cut back, 5 bases at V and 7 bases at J, with 17 bases in the middle. Looked up from germline, CDR1 is SGHTA and CDR2 is FQGTGA. The DNA of the CDR3 is TGTGCCAGCAGCCCCCAATGGGTGTCGGGTGGCTACACCTTC. Translated: CASSPQWVSGGYTF.

The rearrangement joins TRBV2 to TRBJ1-2; 12 positions match TRBD1. In germline, CDR1 is SNHLY, CDR2 FYNNEI. The CDR3 has 16 amino acids. Trimming took 0 bases from V and 6 from J; bases not matched to a gene: 5. The CDR3 reads CASSEARGTGGNGYTF. The CDR3 DNA reads TGTGCCAGCAGTGAAGCGCGGGGGACAGGGGGCAATGGCTACACCTTC.

This chain uses TRBV5-1 with TRBJ2-5; possibly TRBD1 for D (8 bases). V was cut by 3 bases and J by 1 base, with 13 bases left in between. CDR1 and CDR2 from the germline V gene are SGHRS and YFSETQ. This CDR3 has 15 residues. CDR3 amino acids: CASSWGGQVQETQYF. Here the CDR3 DNA reads TGCGCCAGCAGCTGGGGGGGACAGGTCCAAGAGACCCAGTACTTC.

V gene TRBV9 combines with J gene TRBJ1-6; TRBD1 is a possible D gene (5 bases). The germline V gene encodes CDR1 SGDLS and CDR2 YYNGEE. Trimming cost V 0 bases and J 6 bases, with 13 bases left between them. This CDR3 is built from 16 residues. CDR3 in amino acids: CASSVAERQGNSPLHF. Written as DNA, the CDR3 is TGTGCCAGCAGCGTAGCTGAACGGCAGGGTAATTCACCCCTCCACTTT.

The chain combines TRBV7-3 with TRBJ2-5; maybe TRBD2 (5 bases). This CDR3 is 18 amino acids long. The germline gives CDR1 SGHTA, CDR2 FQGTGA. Trimming left V 5 bases short and J 5 bases short, with 27 bases between. CDR3 loop: CASSRPGGSTRGEETQYF. The CDR3 nucleotides read TGTGCCAGCAGCCGTCCCGGCGGATCCACTCGGGGAGAGGAGACCCAGTACTTC.

This clone appeared a few times. J is TRBJ1-1 and V is TRBV18, with D perhaps matching TRBD1 (6 bases). The CDR3 totals 13 residues. V gave up 3 bases and J gave up 3 bases, with 8 bases separating them. Germline V gene sequence: CDR1 KGHSH, CDR2 LQKENI. DNA of the CDR3: TGTGCCAGCTCACCCTCAGGGGACACTGAAGCTTTCTTT. Translation gives CASSPSGDTEAFF.

The V gene is TRBV7-9, the J gene TRBJ2-3; 7 bases align to TRBD2. Germline loops: CDR1 SEHNR, CDR2 FQNEAQ (reference sequence). CDR3 size: 16 residues. Unmatched junction bases numbered 9, after V lost 2 bases and J lost 4 bases. The CDR3 DNA follows: TGTGCCAGCAGCTTATTGGCTAGCGGACCCCCAGATACGCAGTATTTT. The encoded protein is CASSLLASGPPDTQYF. Based on the CDR3 plus reference TRBV7-9 and TRBJ2-3, the full variable domain is DTGVSQNPRHKITKRGQNVTFRCDPISEHNRLYWYRQTLGQGPEFLTYFQNEAQLEKSRLLSDRFSAERPKGSFSTLEIQRTEQGDSAMYLCASSLLASGPPDTQYFGPGTRLTVL.

This sequence joins TRBV5-1 and TRBJ2-3, with a possible D match to TRBD2 (5 bases). Per the germline V gene, CDR1 is SGHRS and CDR2 is YFSETQ. The CDR3 has 14 amino acids. The V end lost 0 bases, the J end lost 6 bases, and 11 bases lay between the germline ends. The CDR3 nucleotides read TGCGCCAGCAGCTTGGGAGGGAGAGGGGATACGCAGTATTTT. Translating gives CASSLGGRGDTQYF.

The CDR3 reads CATSDPRGNTGELFF. CDR3 coding DNA: TGTGCCACCAGTGACCCCAGGGGGAACACCGGGGAGCTGTTTTTT. The chain is built from TRBV24-1 and TRBJ2-2; the D gene is possibly TRBD1 (6 bases). Germline V gene sequence: CDR1 KGHDR, CDR2 SFDVKD. The CDR3 runs to 15 residues. The V end was cut by 4 bases, the J end by 1 base, with 9 bases between.

This chain uses TRBV11-3 with TRBJ2-1; TRBD1 agrees at 9 bases. Germline trimming cut 4 bases from V and 4 bases from J; bases unmatched to any gene: 11. Germline CDR1 and CDR2: SGHNT and YENEEA. CDR3 length equals 17 residues. CDR3 DNA sequence: TGTGCCAGCAGCTCGCGATCCGGACAGGGGTTGTACAATGAGCAGTTCTTC. Its protein is CASSSRSGQGLYNEQFF.

The chain links TRBV18 to TRBJ2-1, with 10 bases that match TRBD2. The CDR3 runs to 13 residues. The J segment lost 14 bases and the V segment lost 4 bases, leaving 8 bases of the junction unmatched. Germline V lookup: CDR1 KGHSH, CDR2 LQKENI. CDR3 DNA sequence: TGTGCCAGCTCACAAGCTAGCGGGAGATCTAAGTTCTTC. The encoded protein is CASSQASGRSKFF.